This TCR beta chain was identified in a study of regulatory T cells in long-lasting Graves disease. Notes on the study in general: TRBV28 was favored in persistent disease, as were TRBJ1-2 and TRBJ2-5.

Time point defined: newly diagnosed GD, antithyroid drugs for less than 3 months. PBMC-extracted RNA yielded the TCR library. In building TCR beta libraries, iRepertoire HTBI primers were used together with Arm-PCR of CDR3 regions. TCRdb analysed the multiplex PCR reads with MiXCR anew, one entry per CDR3 protein. Here the sample spans roughly 420,000 distinct CDR3 sequences, 14% being singletons. In its sample, this clonotype was seen many times. The antigen is undetermined. The CDR3 spans 13 residues. Germline values: CDR1 SQVTM, CDR2 ANQGSEA. Between the trimmed V and J ends, which lost 4 bases and 7 bases, there was a span of 17 bases. These same data were also listed under a study on T cells in Graves' hyperthyroidism and ophthalmopathy. That report notes: Uncontrolled infection, other autoimmune disease, pregnancy or lactation barred patients from enrollment. Ophthalmopathy was identified by the model a median approximately six months ahead of onset.

The sequence came from a woman aged 50 to 65 with Graves disease. The chain has TRBV29-1 and TRBJ2-7, with D hard to call. The starting material was peripheral blood mononuclear cells (PBMCs), obtained at new diagnosis, from a patient treated with antithyroid drugs. This chain's CDR3 is CSVATSITGEQYF. The DNA of the CDR3 is TGCAGCGTTGCAACCTCCATAACGGGTGAGCAGTACTTC.